The clone carrying this T cell receptor (beta chain) has more than one count but fewer than ten. Its antigen is unknown. Unique molecular identifiers were attached to individual cDNA molecules. Via MiXCR, TCRdb re-called the 5' RACE reads, giving one row per CDR3 protein. The sample shows some 55,000 distinct CDR3 sequences, around 10% of them seen only once. V was clipped by 6 bases and J by 4 bases, with 18 bases between them. The length of the CDR3 is 15 residues. Looked up from germline, CDR1 is SGHAT and CDR2 is FQDESV (reference sequence). The data were obtained in a study of early T cells in non-severe SARS-CoV-2 infection. Study as a whole: Chains from this unsorted whole-blood bulk RNA could not be paired. Study-wide points: VDJdb-based annotation leaned toward anti-spike CD8 responses and missed private and CD4 specificities.

This chain uses TRBV11-1 with TRBJ2-5, with TRBD1 as a possible D gene (7 bases). The clonotype was recovered from an adult who was a healthcare worker with PCR-confirmed SARS-CoV-2 infection or an uninfected control (not recorded which). Sequencing was performed on whole blood, taken at baseline. The CDR3 sequence: CASSAGAGGTETQYF. The CDR3 coding sequence is TGTGCCAGCAGTGCCGGGGCAGGGGGGACAGAGACCCAGTACTTC. The full variable domain, with the rest looked up from reference TRBV11-1 and TRBJ2-5, is EAEVAQSPRYKITEKSQAVAFWCDPISGHATLYWYRQILGQGPELLVQFQDESVVDDSQLPKDRFSAERLKGVDSTLKIQPAELGDSAMYLCASSAGAGGTETQYFGPGTRLLVL.